The 23 T cell receptor beta chains below come from one sample, sequenced in a study of T cell responses to AZD1222 COVID-19 vaccine. Libraries were prepared by immunoSEQ multiplex PCR; TCRdb keeps only in-frame clonotypes and omits some of them. This sample has 170,000 or so clones, with about 91% found just once. The specimen comprised peripheral blood, sampled 28 days after the second AZD1222 dose. Receptor source: an adult who received the AZD1222 COVID-19 vaccine.

This clone showed up just once. The chain links TRBV6-2 or TRBV6-3 to TRBJ1-2; D unclear. The CDR3 contains 16 residues. Germline V gives CDR1 MNHEY, CDR2 SVGEGT. V gave up 2 bases and J gave up 5 bases, with 18 bases separating them. In DNA form, the CDR3 reads TGTGCCAGCAGTTACACCCCTCGAAGGAGGTTATATGGCTACACCTTC. Encoded protein: CASSYTPRRRLYGYTF.

The chain joins TRBV9 to TRBJ1-3, with D unresolved. The CDR3 totals 14 residues. CDR1 SGDLS and CDR2 YYNGEE come from the germline V gene. Deletions cut 5 bases from V and 2 bases from J, with 11 bases between. The CDR3 region has the DNA TGTGCCAGCAGTACACGAAGCGCTGGAAACACCATATATTTT. Amino acids: CASSTRSAGNTIYF.

The chain couples TRBV7-3 to TRBJ2-2; D assignment may be TRBD1 or TRBD2 (5 bases each). The CDR3 has 14 residues. CDR1 is SGHTA and CDR2 is FQGTGA in the germline V gene. V was trimmed by 8 bases and J by 0 bases, leaving 10 bases between them. The DNA for the CDR3 is TGTGCCAGCGGGACGGCGACGAACACCGGGGAGCTGTTTTTT. Translating gives CASGTATNTGELFF. Full variable domain (rest looked up from reference TRBV7-3 and TRBJ2-2): GAGVSQTPSNKVTEKGKYVELRCDPISGHTALYWYRQSLGQGPEFLIYFQGTGAADDSGLPNDRFFAVRPEGSVSTLKIQRTERGDSAVYLCASGTATNTGELFFGEGSRLTVL.

The chain links TRBV7-8 to TRBJ1-1, with a weak D call TRBD1 (5 bases). V lost 6 bases and J lost 1, with 33 bases in between. Germline V gene lookup returns CDR1 SGHVS and CDR2 FQNEAQ. This CDR3 has 21 amino acids. CDR3 amino acids: CASSPATKLTASGVRNTEAFF. Written as DNA, the CDR3 is TGTGCCAGCAGTCCCGCTACAAAGCTGACAGCCTCCGGGGTCCGGAACACTGAAGCTTTCTTT.

This clone turned up a few times. CDR3 in DNA: TGTGCCAGTAGTGCTACCGGGACAGGGACCTACGAGCAGTACTTC. This translates into CASSATGTGTYEQYF. The rearrangement links TRBV19 to TRBJ2-7; 9 positions agree with TRBD1. With 5 bases clipped from V and 2 bases from J, the junction kept 7 bases outside the gene matches. There are 15 residues in the CDR3. Germline V gene sequence: CDR1 LNHDA, CDR2 SQIVND (reference sequence). Full variable domain (rest looked up from reference TRBV19 and TRBJ2-7): DGGITQSPKYLFRKEGQNVTLSCEQNLNHDAMYWYRQDPGQGLRLIYYSQIVNDFQKGDIAEGYSVSREKKESFPLTVTSAQKNPTAFYLCASSATGTGTYEQYFGPGTRLTVT.

The rearrangement uses TRBV11-2 and TRBJ2-7; D perhaps matches TRBD2 (5 bases). The CDR3 is made up of 14 amino acids. V lost 4 bases, J lost 4 bases, and 14 bases lay in between. Germline CDR1 reads SGHAT; CDR2 reads FQNNGV. This CDR3 is CASSSRESIYEQYF. The CDR3 coding sequence is TGTGCCAGCAGCTCCCGGGAATCTATTTACGAGCAGTACTTC.

The chain employs TRBV6-6 and TRBJ1-2; 9 bases align to TRBD1. CDR3 length equals 14 residues. Losses at the gene ends were 4 bases for V and 8 bases for J; bases not matched to a gene: 8. Per germline, CDR1 MNHNY and CDR2 SVGAGI (reference sequence). The CDR3 loop reads CASSLYTGGAGYTF. The DNA of the CDR3 is TGTGCCAGCAGTTTGTATACAGGGGGCGCCGGCTACACCTTC.

The V gene is TRBV7-9, the J gene TRBJ2-7; D gene ambiguous. V shed 3 bases and J shed 7 bases, with 13 bases lying between them. CDR1 SEHNR and CDR2 FQNEAQ come from the germline V gene (reference sequence). This CDR3 is 13 amino acids long. The CDR3 DNA sequence: TGTGCCAGCAGCTTTGACAAGGCGTGGGAGCAGTACTTC. It encodes CASSFDKAWEQYF.

This clone came up a few times. The chain has TRBV4-1 and TRBJ2-1; 9 nucleotides align to TRBD1. The CDR3 is made up of 16 amino acids. V shed 3 bases, J shed 3 bases, and the junction held 6 bases outside the gene matches. Germline V lookup: CDR1 MGHRA, CDR2 YSYEKL. The CDR3 region is CASSQSGQGSYNEQFF. Written as DNA, the CDR3 is TGCGCCAGCAGCCAGTCGGGACAGGGCAGCTACAATGAGCAGTTCTTC.

The gene calls are TRBV5-1 and TRBJ1-1; the D gene is possibly TRBD1 (5 bases). This CDR3 region has 15 residues. The V end lost 4 bases, the J end lost 0 bases, and 13 bases lay between the germline ends. CDR1 and CDR2 from the germline V gene are SGHRS and YFSETQ. The CDR3: CASSIAQGMNTEAFF. Written as DNA, the CDR3 is TGCGCCAGCAGCATTGCGCAGGGAATGAACACTGAAGCTTTCTTT.

The chain combines TRBV9 with TRBJ2-4; 9 bases line up with TRBD2. The trim removed 1 base at V and 1 base at J, leaving 12 bases unmatched. The CDR3 contains 19 residues. Germline V gives CDR1 SGDLS, CDR2 YYNGEE. CDR3 residues: CASSVSLASGDPAKNIQYF. CDR3 coding DNA: TGTGCCAGCAGCGTATCGCTGGCTAGCGGGGATCCGGCCAAAAACATTCAGTACTTC.

The chain uses TRBV7-2 and TRBJ1-6, with a weak D call TRBD1 (6 bases). This CDR3 is built from 18 residues. The V and J ends lost 1 base and 7 bases respectively, with 20 bases between them. Germline CDR1 is SGHTA and CDR2 is FQGNSA. The CDR3 sequence: CASSLEPTIGGLNSPLHF. The CDR3 DNA reads TGTGCCAGCAGCTTAGAACCCACGATCGGGGGGCTGAATTCACCCCTCCACTTT.

V usage is TRBV19 and J usage is TRBJ2-1, with 7 bases lining up with TRBD1. With V trimmed by 1 base and J by 6 bases, 12 bases remained unmatched. The CDR3 runs 17 residues. Per germline, CDR1 LNHDA and CDR2 SQIVND (reference sequence). The CDR3 protein is CASSIGTGTVTVNEQFF. CDR3 nucleotides: TGTGCCAGTAGTATAGGAACCGGGACAGTAACTGTCAATGAGCAGTTCTTC.

The gene calls are TRBV2 and TRBJ2-6; D unclear. CDR1 and CDR2 from the germline V gene are SNHLY and FYNNEI. The CDR3 runs to 16 residues. Trimming removed 7 bases at V and 1 base at J, with 14 bases between. CDR3 DNA: TGTGCCAGCATTTTACAGCCCTCGTCTGGGGCCAACGTCCTGACTTTC. It yields the protein CASILQPSSGANVLTF.

In regard to this clone: Other DNA sequences in this specimen translate into the identical CDR3. The genes are TRBV19 and TRBJ1-1; D unclear. This CDR3 is built from 11 residues. Germline V gene data show CDR1 as LNHDA and CDR2 as SQIVND (reference sequence). V was trimmed by 3 bases and J by 5 bases, leaving 4 bases between them. CDR3: CASSMGTEAFF. The CDR3 nucleotides are TGTGCCAGTAGTATGGGAACTGAAGCTTTCTTT.

J is TRBJ2-1 and V is TRBV6-4, with 9 bases lining up with TRBD2. The CDR3 loop spans 16 amino acids. The ends lost 4 bases at V and 7 bases at J; junction bases unmatched: 11. The germline V gene has CDR1 MRHNA and CDR2 SNTAGT. The CDR3 here is CASSVGLAGAGNEQFF. DNA of the CDR3: TGTGCCAGCAGTGTCGGGTTAGCGGGGGCTGGGAATGAGCAGTTCTTC.

This clone showed up just once. The chain recombines TRBV18 with TRBJ1-3; 7 nucleotides line up with TRBD1. V shed 4 bases, J shed 4 bases, and the junction held 10 bases outside the gene matches. The CDR3 sequence is 16 residues long. Germline V gene sequence: CDR1 KGHSH, CDR2 LQKENI. DNA for the CDR3: TGTGCCAGCTCACTCGGACAGGCGGCGGGAGGAAACACCATATATTTT. It is translated as CASSLGQAAGGNTIYF.

The chain has TRBV3-1 (or the pseudogene TRBV3-2) and TRBJ1-1; possibly TRBD1 for D (5 bases). Germline CDR1 LGHDT, CDR2 YNNKEL (reference sequence). The CDR3 sequence is 14 residues long. Between the trimmed V and J ends, which lost 8 bases and 1 base, there was a span of 14 bases. CDR3 region: CASLPRGENTEAFF. As DNA, the CDR3 is TGTGCCAGCCTCCCGCGGGGGGAGAACACTGAAGCTTTCTTT.

Here the CDR3 reads CASSETGSHQPQHF. CDR3 DNA sequence: TGTGCCAGCAGTGAGACAGGCAGTCATCAGCCCCAGCATTTT. The chain uses TRBV25-1 and TRBJ1-5; the D gene is possibly TRBD1 (6 bases). The CDR3 spans 14 residues. Germline CDR1 is MGHDK and CDR2 is SYGVNS. V was cut by 3 bases and J by 5 bases, with 11 bases left in between.

V is TRBV7-9 and J is TRBJ1-5; possibly TRBD1 for D (5 bases). There are 14 residues in the CDR3. V lost 1 base and J 2 bases, leaving 6 bases between the germline ends. Germline CDR1 and CDR2: SEHNR and FQNEAQ (reference sequence). CDR3 residues: CASSLGGGNQPQHF. CDR3 nucleotide sequence: TGTGCCAGCAGCTTAGGGGGGGGCAATCAGCCCCAGCATTTT.

This rearrangement joins TRBV19 to TRBJ2-3, with 16 bases matching TRBD2. J was trimmed by 2 bases and V by 5 bases; bases with no gene match: 7. CDR1 is LNHDA, CDR2 SQIVND, per germline (reference sequence). The CDR3 runs 18 residues. The CDR3 region has the DNA TGTGCCAGTAGTTCGGGACTAGCGGGGGGGCCTTCCACAGATACGCAGTATTTT. The encoded protein is CASSSGLAGGPSTDTQYF.

This chain joins TRBV11-2 and TRBJ2-2; D call uncertain. The germline V gene encodes CDR1 SGHAT and CDR2 FQNNGV. V was cut by 1 base and J by 7 bases, with 16 bases left in between. The CDR3 totals 16 residues. This chain's CDR3 is CASSLGPGDVVGELFF. The DNA for the CDR3 is TGTGCCAGCAGCTTAGGTCCAGGTGATGTTGTCGGGGAGCTGTTTTTT.

This chain uses TRBV6-5 with TRBJ1-4; D might be TRBD1 (5 bases). This CDR3 has 15 amino acids. CDR1 and CDR2 from the germline V gene are MNHEY and SVGAGI. With 6 bases removed from V and 5 bases from J, the gap between germline ends came to 16 bases. Here the CDR3 reads CASRQRAGPNEKLFF. In DNA, the CDR3 is TGTGCCAGCAGGCAAAGAGCAGGGCCCAATGAAAAACTGTTTTTT.